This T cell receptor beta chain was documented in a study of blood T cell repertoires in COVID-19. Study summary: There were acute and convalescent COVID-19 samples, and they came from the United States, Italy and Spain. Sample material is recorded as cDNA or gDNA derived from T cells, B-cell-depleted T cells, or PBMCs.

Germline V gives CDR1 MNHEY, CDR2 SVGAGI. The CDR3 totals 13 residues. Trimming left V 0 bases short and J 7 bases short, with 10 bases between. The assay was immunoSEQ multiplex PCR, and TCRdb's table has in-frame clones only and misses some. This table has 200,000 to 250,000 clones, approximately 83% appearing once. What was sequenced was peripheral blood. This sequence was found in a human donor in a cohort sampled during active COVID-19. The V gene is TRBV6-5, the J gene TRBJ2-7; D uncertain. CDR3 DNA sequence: TGTGCCAGCAGTTACTCGAATAGGCGGGAGCAGTACTTC. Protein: CASSYSNRREQYF.